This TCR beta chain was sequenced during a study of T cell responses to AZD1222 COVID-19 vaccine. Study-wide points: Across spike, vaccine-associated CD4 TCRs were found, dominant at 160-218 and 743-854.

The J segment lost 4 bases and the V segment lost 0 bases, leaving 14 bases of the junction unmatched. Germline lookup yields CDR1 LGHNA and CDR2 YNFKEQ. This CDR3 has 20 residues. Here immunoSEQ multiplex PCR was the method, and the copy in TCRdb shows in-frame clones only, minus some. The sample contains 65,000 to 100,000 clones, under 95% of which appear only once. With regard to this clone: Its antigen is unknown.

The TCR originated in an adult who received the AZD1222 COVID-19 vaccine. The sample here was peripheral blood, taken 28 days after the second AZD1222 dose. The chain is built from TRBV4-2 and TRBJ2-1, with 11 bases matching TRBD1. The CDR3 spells CASSQDPTLGGTGGYNEQFF. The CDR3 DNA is TGTGCCAGCAGCCAAGATCCGACTCTAGGCGGGACAGGGGGGTACAATGAGCAGTTCTTC.